This entry is about one T cell receptor beta chain. Assay used: immunoSEQ multiplex PCR; TCRdb lists only in-frame clones, some missing. The repertoire holds approximately 30,000 clones, with 90% to 97% as singletons. These data belong to a study of regulatory and conventional T cells in RAG deficiency. The sorted conventional CD4+ T cells were CD25-low and CD127-high, with genomic DNA sequenced. This sample also appeared in a second study, on regulatory T cells. That study adds: The primer mix had 52 TRBV and 13 TRBJ primers. Skewed V and J usage and few unique V-J pairs marked patient repertoires, most in Tregs.

The sequenced material came from CD25- CD4+ T cells sorted from blood. This TCR was recovered from a human donor in good health.

The CDR3 loop reads CASSEDRQETQYF. The CDR3 DNA reads TGCGCCAGCAGTGAAGATAGACAAGAGACCCAGTACTTC. The J gene is TRBJ2-5, the V gene TRBV10-1; D unclear. Trimming cost V 3 bases and J 2 bases, with 7 bases left between them. The CDR3 covers 13 residues. The V gene's germline CDR1 is WNHNN and CDR2 SYGVQD (reference sequence).